This T cell receptor (beta chain) was recorded in a study of neurological immune-mediated disorders. The unsorted libraries originated from 2 million PBMCs that had been stored at -80 C. Study-wide points: Among expanded clones, no CDR3 amino acid sequences were shared across subjects, a pattern suggesting private repertoires in all groups. With the multiple sclerosis repertoire cluster, none of the clinical or MRI features showed an association.

This clonotype appeared many times. What it binds is not known. This CDR3 has 14 amino acids. Looked up from germline, CDR1 is SGHTA and CDR2 is FQGNSA. The ends were cut back, 3 bases at V and 4 bases at J, with 12 bases in the middle. TCRdb re-derived calls from the 5' RACE reads in MiXCR, one entry per CDR3 protein. Of 55,000 to 65,000 distinct CDR3 sequences in the sample, around 3.8% were seen once. The TCR comes from a woman between 45 and 65 years old with multiple sclerosis. The rearrangement links TRBV7-2 to TRBJ1-2; perhaps TRBD1 as D (6 bases). The sample taken for sequencing was PBMCs. This CDR3 is CASSFLGGGYGYTF. CDR3 nucleotide sequence: TGTGCCAGCAGCTTTCTAGGAGGGGGCTATGGCTACACCTTC.